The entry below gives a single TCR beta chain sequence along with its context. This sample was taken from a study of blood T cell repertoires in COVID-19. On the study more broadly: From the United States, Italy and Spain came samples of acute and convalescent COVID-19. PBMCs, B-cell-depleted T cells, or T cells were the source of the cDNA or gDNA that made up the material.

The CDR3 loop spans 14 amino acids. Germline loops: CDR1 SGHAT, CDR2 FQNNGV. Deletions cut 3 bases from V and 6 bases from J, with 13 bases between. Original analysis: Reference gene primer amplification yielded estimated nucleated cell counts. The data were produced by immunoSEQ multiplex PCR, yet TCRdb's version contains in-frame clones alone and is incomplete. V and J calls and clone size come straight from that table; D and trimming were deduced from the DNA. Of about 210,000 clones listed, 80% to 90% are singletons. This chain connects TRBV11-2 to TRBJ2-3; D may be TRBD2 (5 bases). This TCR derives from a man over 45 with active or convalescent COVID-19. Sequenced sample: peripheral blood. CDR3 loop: CASSLSAGADTQYF. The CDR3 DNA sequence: TGTGCCAGCAGCTTGAGCGCGGGCGCCGATACGCAGTATTTT.